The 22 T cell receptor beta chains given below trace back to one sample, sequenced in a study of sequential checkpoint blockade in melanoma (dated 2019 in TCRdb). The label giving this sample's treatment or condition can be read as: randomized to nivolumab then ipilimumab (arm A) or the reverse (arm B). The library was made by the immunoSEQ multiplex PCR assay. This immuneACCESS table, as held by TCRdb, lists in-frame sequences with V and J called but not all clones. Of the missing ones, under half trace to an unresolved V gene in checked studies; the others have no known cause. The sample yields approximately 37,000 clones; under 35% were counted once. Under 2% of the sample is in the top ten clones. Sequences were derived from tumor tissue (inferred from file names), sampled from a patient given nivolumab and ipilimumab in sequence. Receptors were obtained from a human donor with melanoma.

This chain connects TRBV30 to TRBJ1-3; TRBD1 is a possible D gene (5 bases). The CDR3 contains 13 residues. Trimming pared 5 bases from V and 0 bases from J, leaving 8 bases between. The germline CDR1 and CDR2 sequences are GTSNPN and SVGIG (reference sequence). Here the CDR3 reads CAWPTASGNTIYF. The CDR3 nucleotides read TGTGCCTGGCCGACAGCCTCTGGAAACACCATATATTTT.

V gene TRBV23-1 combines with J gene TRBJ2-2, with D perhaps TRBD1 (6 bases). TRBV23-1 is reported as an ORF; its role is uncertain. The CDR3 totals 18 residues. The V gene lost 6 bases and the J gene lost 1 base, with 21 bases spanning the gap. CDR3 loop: CASSPLIAGQMNTGELFF. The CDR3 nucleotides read TGCGCCAGCAGCCCACTCATTGCCGGACAGATGAACACCGGGGAGCTGTTTTTT.

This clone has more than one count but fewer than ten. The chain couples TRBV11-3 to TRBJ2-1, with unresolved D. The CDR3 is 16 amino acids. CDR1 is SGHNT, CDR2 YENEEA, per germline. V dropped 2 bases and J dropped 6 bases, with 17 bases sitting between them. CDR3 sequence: CASSLSDLPPTNEQFF. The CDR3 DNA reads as TGTGCCAGCAGCTTATCCGACTTACCTCCTACCAATGAGCAGTTCTTC. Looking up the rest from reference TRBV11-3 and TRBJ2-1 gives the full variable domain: EAGVVQSPRYKIIEKKQPVAFWCNPISGHNTLYWYLQNLGQGPELLIRYENEEAVDDSQLPKDRFSAERLKGVDSTLKIQPAELGDSAVYLCASSLSDLPPTNEQFFGPGTRLTVL.

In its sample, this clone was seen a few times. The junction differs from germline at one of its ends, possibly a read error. The CDR3 DNA follows: TGTGCCATCAGTGGGAGTCAGGGGGCGAACACTGAAGCTTTCTTT. The encoded protein is CAISGSQGANTEAFF. V gene TRBV6-8 combines with J gene TRBJ1-1; 8 positions match TRBD1. The CDR3 spans 15 residues. Germline V gene lookup returns CDR1 MNHGY and CDR2 SAAAGT.

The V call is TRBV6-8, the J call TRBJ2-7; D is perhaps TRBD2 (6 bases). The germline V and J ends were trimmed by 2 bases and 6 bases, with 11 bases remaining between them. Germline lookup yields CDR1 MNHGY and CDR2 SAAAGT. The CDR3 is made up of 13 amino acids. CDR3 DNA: TGTGCCAGCAGTTACGGTGGGGGAGGCGAGCAGTACTTC. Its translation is CASSYGGGGEQYF.

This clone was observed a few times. CDR3 bases: TGTGCCAGCAGTTATACTAGGACGTCTACGAACACCGGGGAGCTGTTTTTT. It translates to CASSYTRTSTNTGELFF. This chain links TRBV11-3 with TRBJ2-2; a possible D gene is TRBD2 (5 bases). This CDR3 spans 17 amino acids. V lost 6 bases and J lost 0, with 17 bases in between. In germline, CDR1 is SGHNT, CDR2 YENEEA.

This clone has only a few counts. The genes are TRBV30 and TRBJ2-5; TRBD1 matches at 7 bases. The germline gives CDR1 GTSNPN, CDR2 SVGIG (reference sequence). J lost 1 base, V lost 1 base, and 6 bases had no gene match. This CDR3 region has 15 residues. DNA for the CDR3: TGTGCCTGGAGTGCATCGGGACAGCCCCAAGAGACCCAGTACTTC. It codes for CAWSASGQPQETQYF.

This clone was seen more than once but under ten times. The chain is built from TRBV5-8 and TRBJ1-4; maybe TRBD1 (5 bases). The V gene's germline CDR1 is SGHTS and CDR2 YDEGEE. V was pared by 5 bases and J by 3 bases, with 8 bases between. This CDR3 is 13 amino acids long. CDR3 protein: CASSLGANEKLFF. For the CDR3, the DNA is TGTGCCAGCAGTCTGGGGGCTAATGAAAAACTGTTTTTT.

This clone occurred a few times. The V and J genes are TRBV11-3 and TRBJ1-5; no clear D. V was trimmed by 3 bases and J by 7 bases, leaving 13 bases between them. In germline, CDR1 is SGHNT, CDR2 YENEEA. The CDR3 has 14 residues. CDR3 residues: CASSLGMGEQPQHF. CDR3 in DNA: TGTGCCAGCAGCTTGGGGATGGGAGAGCAGCCCCAGCATTTT.

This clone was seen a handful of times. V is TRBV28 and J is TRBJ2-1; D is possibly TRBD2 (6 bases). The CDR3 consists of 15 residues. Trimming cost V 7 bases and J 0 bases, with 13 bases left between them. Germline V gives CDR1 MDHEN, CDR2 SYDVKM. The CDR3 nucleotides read TGTGCCAGCACCCAGGAGGGCAGCTCCTACAATGAGCAGTTCTTC. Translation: CASTQEGSSYNEQFF.

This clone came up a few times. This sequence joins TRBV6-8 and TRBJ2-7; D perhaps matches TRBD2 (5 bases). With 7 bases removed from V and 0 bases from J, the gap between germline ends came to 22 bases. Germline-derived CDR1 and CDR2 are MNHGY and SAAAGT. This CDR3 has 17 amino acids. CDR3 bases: TGTGCCAGCACCAAGCTGTTCCTGGACTTGAGCTCCTACGAGCAGTACTTC. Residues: CASTKLFLDLSSYEQYF.

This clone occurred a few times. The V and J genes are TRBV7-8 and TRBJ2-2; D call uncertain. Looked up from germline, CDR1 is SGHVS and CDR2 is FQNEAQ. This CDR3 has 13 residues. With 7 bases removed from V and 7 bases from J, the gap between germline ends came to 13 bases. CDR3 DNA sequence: TGTGCCAGCACAACAGCCTTGGGCGGGGAGCTGTTTTTT. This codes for CASTTALGGELFF. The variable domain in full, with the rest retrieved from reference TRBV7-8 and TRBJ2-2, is GAGVSQSPRYKVAKRGQDVALRCDPISGHVSLFWYQQALGQGPEFLTYFQNEAQLDKSGLPSDRFFAERPEGSVSTLKIQRTQQEDSAVYLCASTTALGGELFFGEGSRLTVL.

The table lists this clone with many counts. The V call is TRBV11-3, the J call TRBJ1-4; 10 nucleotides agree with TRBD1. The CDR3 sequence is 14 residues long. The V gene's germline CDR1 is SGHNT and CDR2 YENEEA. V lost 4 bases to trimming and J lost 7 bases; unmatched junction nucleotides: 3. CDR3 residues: CASSSGQGGEKLFF. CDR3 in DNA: TGTGCCAGCAGCTCAGGACAGGGGGGTGAAAAACTGTTTTTT.

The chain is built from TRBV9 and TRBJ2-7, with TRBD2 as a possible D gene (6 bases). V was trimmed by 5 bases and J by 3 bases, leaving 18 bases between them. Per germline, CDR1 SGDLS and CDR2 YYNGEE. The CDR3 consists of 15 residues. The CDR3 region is CASSEMASEYYEQYF. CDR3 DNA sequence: TGTGCCAGCAGTGAAATGGCTAGCGAGTACTACGAGCAGTACTTC.

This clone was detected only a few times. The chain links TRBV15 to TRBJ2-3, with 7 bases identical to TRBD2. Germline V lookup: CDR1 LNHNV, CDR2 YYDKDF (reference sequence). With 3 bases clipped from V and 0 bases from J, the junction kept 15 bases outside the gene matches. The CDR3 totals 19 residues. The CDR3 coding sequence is TGTGCCACCAGCAGTAAGCGAAGGAGCGGGACGATTAGCACAGATACGCAGTATTTT. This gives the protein CATSSKRRSGTISTDTQYF.

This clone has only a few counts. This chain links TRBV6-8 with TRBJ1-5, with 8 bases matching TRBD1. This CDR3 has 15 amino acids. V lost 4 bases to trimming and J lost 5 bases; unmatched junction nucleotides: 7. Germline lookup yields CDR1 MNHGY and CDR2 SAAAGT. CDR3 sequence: CASSSPDRVHQPQHF. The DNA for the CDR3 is TGTGCCAGCAGTTCCCCGGACAGGGTACATCAGCCCCAGCATTTT.

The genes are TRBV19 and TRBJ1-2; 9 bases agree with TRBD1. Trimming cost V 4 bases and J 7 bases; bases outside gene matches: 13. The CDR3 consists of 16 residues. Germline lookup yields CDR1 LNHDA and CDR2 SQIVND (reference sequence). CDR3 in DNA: TGTGCCAGTAGTAAAGGGACAGGGCGAGGGACCAGTGGCTACACCTTC. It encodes CASSKGTGRGTSGYTF.

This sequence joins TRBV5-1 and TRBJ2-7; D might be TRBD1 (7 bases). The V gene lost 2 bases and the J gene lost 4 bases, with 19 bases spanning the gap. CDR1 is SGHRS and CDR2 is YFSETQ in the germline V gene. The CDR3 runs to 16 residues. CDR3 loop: CASSFNAPGGGYEQYF. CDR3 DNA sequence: TGCGCCAGCAGCTTTAATGCCCCAGGGGGAGGTTACGAGCAGTACTTC.

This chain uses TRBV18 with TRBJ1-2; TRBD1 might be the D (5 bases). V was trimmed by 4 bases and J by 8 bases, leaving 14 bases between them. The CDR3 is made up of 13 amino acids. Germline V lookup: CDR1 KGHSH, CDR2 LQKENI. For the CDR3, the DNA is TGTGCCAGCTCACGAAAGGCCACAGGCGGCTACACCTTC. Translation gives CASSRKATGGYTF.

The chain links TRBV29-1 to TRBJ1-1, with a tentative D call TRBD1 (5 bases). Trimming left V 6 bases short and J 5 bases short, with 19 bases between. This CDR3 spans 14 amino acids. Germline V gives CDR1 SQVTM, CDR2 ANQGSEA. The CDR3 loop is CSVKLPGRGTEAFF. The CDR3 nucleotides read TGCAGCGTAAAACTCCCAGGAAGGGGAACTGAAGCTTTCTTT.

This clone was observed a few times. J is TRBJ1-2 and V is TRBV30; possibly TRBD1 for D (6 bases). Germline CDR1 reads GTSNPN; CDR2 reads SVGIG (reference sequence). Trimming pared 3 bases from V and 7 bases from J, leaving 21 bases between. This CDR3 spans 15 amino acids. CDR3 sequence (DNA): TGTGCCTGGAGCCCAAAGGGGGTTTCAGCGGTTGGCTACACCTTC. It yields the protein CAWSPKGVSAVGYTF.

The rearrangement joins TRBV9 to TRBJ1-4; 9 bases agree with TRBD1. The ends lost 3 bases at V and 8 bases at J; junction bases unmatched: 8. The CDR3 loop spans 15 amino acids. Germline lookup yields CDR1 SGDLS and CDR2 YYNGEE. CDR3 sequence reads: CASSGGTGSGEKLFF. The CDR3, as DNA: TGTGCCAGCAGCGGAGGGACAGGGTCAGGGGAAAAACTGTTTTTT. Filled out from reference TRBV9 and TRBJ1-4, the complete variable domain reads DSGVTQTPKHLITATGQRVTLRCSPRSGDLSVYWYQQSLDQGLQFLIQYYNGEERAKGNILERFSAQQFPDLHSELNLSSLELGDSALYFCASSGGTGSGEKLFFGSGTQLSVL.